This T cell receptor (beta chain) came from a study of PD-L1 blockade in urothelial cancer. The CDR3 has 17 residues. In germline, CDR1 is SGHRS, CDR2 YFSETQ. Trimming took off 1 base at V and 4 bases at J, with 21 bases between the two ends. Added to each PCR by spiking were synthetic TCR analog templates. Method: immunoSEQ multiplex PCR; TCRdb's copy keeps in-frame clones and lacks some. The repertoire includes about 32,000 clones, around 80% of them detected once, and about 30% sits in the top ten. The number of samples from each patient was between 1 and 8, taken pretreatment and on-treatment. This clone was counted only a few times.

The clonotype originates from a man in his 60s with urothelial cancer. The material was PBMCs, obtained around atezolizumab (anti-PD-L1) treatment. This chain links TRBV5-1 with TRBJ2-7; D perhaps matches TRBD2 (5 bases). The DNA of the CDR3 is TGCGCCAGCAGCTTGTCGGGGTTAGAGGTCCGGAGGTACGAGCAGTACTTC. Protein product: CASSLSGLEVRRYEQYF.